This T cell receptor (beta chain) came from a study of blood T cells in healthy people across ages. CDR1 and CDR2 (germline): MDHEN, SYDVKM. J gave up 1 base and V 4 bases, and 12 bases lay outside the gene matches. The CDR3 contains 19 residues. General study points: More naive CD4+ cells and higher diversity were found in long-lived than in aged donors.

It was with a sample-barcoded 5' primer and a J-beta primer mix that a second PCR of about 6 to 12 cycles was run. TCRdb analysed the 5' RACE reads with MiXCR anew, one entry per CDR3 protein. The sample lists 760,000 or so distinct CDR3 sequences, around a quarter seen once, with more than 8% in the top ten. About this clonotype: No antigen is known for it.

These records were also assigned to another study, of T cells of mothers and their children. That paper adds: Unrelated pairs and related pairs have their TCR recombination output shaped similarly by thymic selection.

The sequence derives from a boy aged 5 to 17 in good health. The sequencing input was blood. The genes are TRBV28 and TRBJ2-3; TRBD2 matches at 12 bases. The CDR3 sequence is CASSSPASGGGRGTDTQYF. CDR3 nucleotides: TGTGCCAGCAGTTCCCCGGCTAGCGGGGGGGGCCGTGGCACAGATACGCAGTATTTT.